The 12 T cell receptor beta chains below all came from one sample that was sequenced in a study of spatial heterogeneity in lung cancer. TCRdb recomputed calls from the 5' RACE reads with MiXCR, one row per CDR3 protein. The data hold about 28,000 distinct CDR3 sequences, with around 8.4% observed a single time. Time point denoted: sample taken at primary tumor resection. Whole RNA from tumor, nontumor lung or frozen PBMC was sequenced unsorted. This specimen consisted of PBMCs, obtained at surgery. The receptors come from a female donor with early-stage non-small cell lung cancer.

The table lists this clonotype with a few counts. The gene calls are TRBV4-1 and TRBJ2-1; 10 nucleotides match TRBD2. The CDR3 totals 16 residues. V lost 1 base and J lost 4; bases outside the gene matches: 4. CDR1 MGHRA and CDR2 YSYEKL come from the germline V gene. The CDR3: CASSQGPAGGYNEQFF. CDR3 nucleotides: TGCGCCAGCAGCCAAGGGCCAGCGGGAGGGTACAATGAGCAGTTCTTC.

This clonotype was detected a few times. The chain couples TRBV6-2 or TRBV6-3 to TRBJ1-1; 8 bases align to TRBD1. With V trimmed by 2 bases and J by 1 base, 3 bases remained unmatched. Germline CDR1 is MNHEY and CDR2 is SVGEGT. The length of the CDR3 is 15 residues. The CDR3 is CASSYTGTGNTEAFF. In DNA, the CDR3 is TGTGCCAGCAGTTACACCGGGACAGGGAACACTGAAGCTTTCTTT.

In this sample, this clonotype turned up a few times. This chain links TRBV27 with TRBJ2-1; weak D call: TRBD2 (5 bases). The germline gives CDR1 MNHEY, CDR2 SMNVEV (reference sequence). There are 13 residues in the CDR3. V dropped 3 bases and J dropped 9 bases, with 12 bases sitting between them. For the CDR3, the DNA is TGTGCCAGCAGTTTCATGAGAGGAGGTGAGCAGTTCTTC. It codes for CASSFMRGGEQFF.

On this clonotype: A clone one base away is much larger, so this may be a read error. V and J are TRBV7-8 and TRBJ1-3; D is possibly TRBD1 (5 bases). The CDR3 totals 14 residues. Germline-derived CDR1 and CDR2 are SGHVS and FQNEAQ. The CDR3 bases are TGTACCAGCAGCTTTAGGGGTTCTGGAAACACCATATATTTT. This sequence encodes CTSSFRGSGNTIYF.

This clonotype was counted ten times or more. Mismatch with germline at one junction end may stem from a read error. J is TRBJ2-2 and V is TRBV7-2, with 8 bases that match TRBD2. Germline-derived CDR1 and CDR2 are SGHTA and FQGNSA. The CDR3 is made up of 17 amino acids. The CDR3, as DNA: TGTGCCAGCAGCATAGCAGCGGGAGTGAGGAACACCGGGGAGCTGTTTTTT. This sequence encodes CASSIAAGVRNTGELFF.

This clonotype rates as medium-sized (0.01 to 0.1%). J is TRBJ2-1 and V is TRBV28; D remains ambiguous. Trimming cost V 6 bases and J 8 bases, with 14 bases left between them. Germline CDR1 reads MDHEN; CDR2 reads SYDVKM. The CDR3 contains 13 residues. CDR3 DNA: TGTGCCAGCAGGGCCCTGGAGTACGATGAGCAGTTCTTC. Translating gives CASRALEYDEQFF.

The table lists this clonotype with a few counts. The chain combines TRBV10-1 with TRBJ2-1; 10 bases map to TRBD2. With V trimmed by 7 bases and J by 4 bases, 10 bases remained unmatched. The CDR3 runs to 16 residues. Germline V gene lookup returns CDR1 WNHNN and CDR2 SYGVQD (reference sequence). The CDR3 spells CASTLPGLALYNEQFF. The CDR3 coding sequence is TGCGCCAGCACCCTTCCGGGACTAGCGCTTTACAATGAGCAGTTCTTC.

This clonotype was seen repeatedly, ten times or more. The chain uses TRBV7-9 and TRBJ2-3, with 7 nucleotides matching TRBD2. The CDR3 totals 16 residues. J was trimmed by 5 bases and V by 1 base; bases with no gene match: 9. Per the germline V gene, CDR1 is SEHNR and CDR2 is FQNEAQ (reference sequence). The CDR3 DNA reads as TGTGCCAGCAGCTTAGGGGCGGGAGCCGAGCAAGATACGCAGTATTTT. The encoded protein is CASSLGAGAEQDTQYF.

This clonotype has at least ten counts. This sequence joins TRBV7-8 and TRBJ2-1; maybe TRBD2 (6 bases). Germline V gene lookup returns CDR1 SGHVS and CDR2 FQNEAQ. The CDR3 runs 13 residues. Trimming took 6 bases from V and 7 from J, leaving 13 bases between them. CDR3 DNA: TGTGCCAGCAGTCTTGCGGGAAGGAATGAGCAGTTCTTC. It specifies CASSLAGRNEQFF.

This clonotype occurred many times. The J gene is TRBJ1-1, the V gene TRBV29-1; D is unclear. Germline-derived CDR1 and CDR2 are SQVTM and ANQGSEA. Trimming took 3 bases from V and 3 from J, leaving 20 bases between them. CDR3 length: 16 amino acids. In DNA, the CDR3 is TGCAGCGTTGAGGAAGGGAAGCATTGGTTGGACACTGAAGCTTTCTTT. It codes for CSVEEGKHWLDTEAFF. The full variable domain, rest sourced from reference TRBV29-1 and TRBJ1-1, is SAVISQKPSRDICQRGTSLTIQCQVDSQVTMMFWYRQQPGQSLTLIATANQGSEATYESGFVIDKFPISRPNLTFSTLTVSNMSPEDSSIYLCSVEEGKHWLDTEAFFGQGTRLTVV.

The chain combines TRBV19 with TRBJ1-3; D possibly corresponds to TRBD1 (5 bases). Trimming cost V 9 bases and J 0 bases, with 24 bases left between them. CDR1 is LNHDA and CDR2 is SQIVND in the germline V gene (reference sequence). The CDR3 consists of 18 residues. The CDR3 nucleotides read TGTGCCAGCACCCTTGGGGCAGGGCGACGGATCTCTGGAAACACCATATATTTT. It yields the protein CASTLGAGRRISGNTIYF.

V and J are TRBV20-1 and TRBJ2-1; 10 bases align to TRBD2. V shed 0 bases and J 2 bases; nucleotides not matched to a gene: 10. CDR1 and CDR2 from the germline V gene are DFQATT and SNEGSKA (reference sequence). The CDR3 is 18 amino acids. Here the CDR3 reads CSARDRTSGLAAYNEQFF. DNA of the CDR3: TGCAGTGCTAGAGATCGTACAAGCGGACTAGCGGCCTACAATGAGCAGTTCTTC.